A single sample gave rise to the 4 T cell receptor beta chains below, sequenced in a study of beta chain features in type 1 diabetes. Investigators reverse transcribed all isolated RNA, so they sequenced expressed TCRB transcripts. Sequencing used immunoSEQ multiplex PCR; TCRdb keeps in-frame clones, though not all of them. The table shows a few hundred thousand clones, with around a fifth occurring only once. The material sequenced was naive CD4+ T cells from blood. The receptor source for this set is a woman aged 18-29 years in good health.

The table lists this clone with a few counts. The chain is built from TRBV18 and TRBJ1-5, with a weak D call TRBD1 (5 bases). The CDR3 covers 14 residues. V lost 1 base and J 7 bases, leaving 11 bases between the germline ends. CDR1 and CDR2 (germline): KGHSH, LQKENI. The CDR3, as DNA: TGTGCCAGCTCACCACAGCAGGGCGAACAGCCCCAGCATTTT. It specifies CASSPQQGEQPQHF.

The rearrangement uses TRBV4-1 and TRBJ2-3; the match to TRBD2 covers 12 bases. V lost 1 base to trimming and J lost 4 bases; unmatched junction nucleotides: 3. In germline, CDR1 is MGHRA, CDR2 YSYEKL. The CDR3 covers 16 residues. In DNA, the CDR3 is TGCGCCAGCAGCCAAGGCCCTAGCGGGGGGGCAGATACGCAGTATTTT. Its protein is CASSQGPSGGADTQYF.

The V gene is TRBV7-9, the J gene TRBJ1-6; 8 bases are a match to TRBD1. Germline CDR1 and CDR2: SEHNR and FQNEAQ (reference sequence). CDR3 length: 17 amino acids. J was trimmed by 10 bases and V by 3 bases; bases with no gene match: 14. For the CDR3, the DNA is TGTGCCAGCAGCTTCCCCGGACAGGGTAGGGAGGGATCACCCCTCCACTTT. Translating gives CASSFPGQGREGSPLHF.

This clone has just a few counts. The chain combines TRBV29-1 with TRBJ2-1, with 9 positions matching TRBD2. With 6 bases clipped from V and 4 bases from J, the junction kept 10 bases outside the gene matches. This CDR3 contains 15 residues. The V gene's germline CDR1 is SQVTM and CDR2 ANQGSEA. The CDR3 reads CSVAGTSRPYNEQFF. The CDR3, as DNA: TGCAGCGTAGCTGGGACTAGCCGGCCGTACAATGAGCAGTTCTTC.